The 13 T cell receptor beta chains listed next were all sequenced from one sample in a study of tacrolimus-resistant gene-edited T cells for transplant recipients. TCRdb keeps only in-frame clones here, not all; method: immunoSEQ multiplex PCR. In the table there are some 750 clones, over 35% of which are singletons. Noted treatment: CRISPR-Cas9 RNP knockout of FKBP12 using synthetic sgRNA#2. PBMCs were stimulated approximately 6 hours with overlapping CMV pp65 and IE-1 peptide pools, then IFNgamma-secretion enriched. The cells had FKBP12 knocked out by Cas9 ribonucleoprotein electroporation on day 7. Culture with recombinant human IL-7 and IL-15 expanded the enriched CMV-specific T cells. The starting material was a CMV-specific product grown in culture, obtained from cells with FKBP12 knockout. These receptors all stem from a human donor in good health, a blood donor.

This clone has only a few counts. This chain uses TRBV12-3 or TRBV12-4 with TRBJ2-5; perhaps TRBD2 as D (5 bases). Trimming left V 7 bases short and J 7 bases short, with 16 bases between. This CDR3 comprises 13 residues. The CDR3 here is CASIPPGSGTQYF. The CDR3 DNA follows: TGTGCCAGCATCCCCCCCGGCAGCGGGACCCAGTACTTC.

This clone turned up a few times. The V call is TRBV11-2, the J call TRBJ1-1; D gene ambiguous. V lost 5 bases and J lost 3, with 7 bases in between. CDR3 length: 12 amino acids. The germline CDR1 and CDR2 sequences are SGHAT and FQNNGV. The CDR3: CASSLGDTEAFF. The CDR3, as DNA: TGTGCCAGCAGCCTCGGGGACACTGAAGCTTTCTTT.

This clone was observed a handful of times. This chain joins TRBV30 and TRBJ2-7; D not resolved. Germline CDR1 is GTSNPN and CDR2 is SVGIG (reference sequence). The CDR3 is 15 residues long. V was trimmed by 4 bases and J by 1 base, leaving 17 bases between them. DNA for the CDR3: TGTGCCTGGACGCCCCCATTGGTGGGTTCCTACGAGCAGTACTTC. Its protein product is CAWTPPLVGSYEQYF.

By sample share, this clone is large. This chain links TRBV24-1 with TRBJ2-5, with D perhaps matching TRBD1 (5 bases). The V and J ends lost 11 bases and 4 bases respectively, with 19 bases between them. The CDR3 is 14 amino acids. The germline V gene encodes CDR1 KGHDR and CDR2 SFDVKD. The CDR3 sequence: CASQVGQGLETQYF. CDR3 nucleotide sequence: TGTGCCAGTCAGGTAGGGCAGGGATTAGAGACCCAGTACTTC.

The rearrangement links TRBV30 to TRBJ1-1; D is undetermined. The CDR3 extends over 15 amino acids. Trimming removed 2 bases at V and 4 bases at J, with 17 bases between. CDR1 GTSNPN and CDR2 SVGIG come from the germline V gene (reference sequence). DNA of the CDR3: TGTGCCTGGAGTCCCCCCGTTGTTGGTAGCACTGAAGCTTTCTTT. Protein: CAWSPPVVGSTEAFF.

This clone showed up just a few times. The CDR3 protein is CASSSAGLAGEDEQFF. The CDR3 coding sequence is TGTGCCAGCAGTTCCGCCGGACTAGCGGGAGAGGATGAGCAGTTCTTC. The V and J genes are TRBV27 and TRBJ2-1; 13 nucleotides agree with TRBD2. There are 16 residues in the CDR3. Germline assignment: CDR1 MNHEY and CDR2 SMNVEV (reference sequence). The J segment lost 8 bases and the V segment lost 4 bases, leaving 8 bases of the junction unmatched.

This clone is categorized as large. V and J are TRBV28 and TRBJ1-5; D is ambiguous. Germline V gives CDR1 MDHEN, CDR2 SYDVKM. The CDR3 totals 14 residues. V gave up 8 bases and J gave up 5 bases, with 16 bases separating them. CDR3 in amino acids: CASRTTQSDQPQHF. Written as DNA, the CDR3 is TGTGCCAGCCGTACAACCCAGTCGGATCAGCCCCAGCATTTT.

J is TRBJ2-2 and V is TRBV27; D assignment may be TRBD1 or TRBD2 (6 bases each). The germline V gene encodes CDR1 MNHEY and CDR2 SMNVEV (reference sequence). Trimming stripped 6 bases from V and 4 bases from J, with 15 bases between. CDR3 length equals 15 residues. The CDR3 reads CASRYLGGSTGELFF. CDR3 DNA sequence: TGTGCCAGCAGATACCTGGGGGGCAGCACCGGGGAGCTGTTTTTT.

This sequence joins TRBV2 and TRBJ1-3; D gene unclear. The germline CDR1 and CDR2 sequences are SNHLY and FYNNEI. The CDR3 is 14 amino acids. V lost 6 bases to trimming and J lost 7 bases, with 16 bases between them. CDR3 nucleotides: TGTGCCAGCAGCGCGAGAAGAGGGAGTAACACCATATATTTT. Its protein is CASSARRGSNTIYF.

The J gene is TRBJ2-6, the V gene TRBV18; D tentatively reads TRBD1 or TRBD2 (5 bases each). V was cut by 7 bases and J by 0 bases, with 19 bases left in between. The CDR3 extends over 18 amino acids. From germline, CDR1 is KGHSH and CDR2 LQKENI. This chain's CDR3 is CASLNQGRGFSGANVLTF. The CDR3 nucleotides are TGTGCCAGCTTAAACCAGGGACGGGGATTCTCTGGGGCCAACGTCCTGACTTTC.

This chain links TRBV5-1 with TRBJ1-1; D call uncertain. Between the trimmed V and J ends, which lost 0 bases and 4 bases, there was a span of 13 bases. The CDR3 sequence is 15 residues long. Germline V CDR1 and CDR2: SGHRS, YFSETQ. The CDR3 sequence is CASSLAGSRGTEAFF. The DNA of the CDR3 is TGCGCCAGCAGCTTGGCGGGGTCAAGAGGCACTGAAGCTTTCTTT.

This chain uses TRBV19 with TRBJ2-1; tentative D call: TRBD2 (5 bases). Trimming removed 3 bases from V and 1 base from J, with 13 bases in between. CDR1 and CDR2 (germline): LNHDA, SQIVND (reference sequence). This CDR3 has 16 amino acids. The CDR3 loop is CASSIRGSRSYNEQFF. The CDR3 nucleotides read TGTGCCAGTAGTATTCGCGGGTCTCGGTCCTACAATGAGCAGTTCTTC.

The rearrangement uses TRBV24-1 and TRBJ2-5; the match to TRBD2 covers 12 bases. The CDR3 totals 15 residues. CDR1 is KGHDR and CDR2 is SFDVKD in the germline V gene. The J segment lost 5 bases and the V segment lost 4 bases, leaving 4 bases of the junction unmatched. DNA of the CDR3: TGTGCCACCAGTGACCCGACTAGCGGGAGTGAGACCCAGTACTTC. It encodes CATSDPTSGSETQYF.